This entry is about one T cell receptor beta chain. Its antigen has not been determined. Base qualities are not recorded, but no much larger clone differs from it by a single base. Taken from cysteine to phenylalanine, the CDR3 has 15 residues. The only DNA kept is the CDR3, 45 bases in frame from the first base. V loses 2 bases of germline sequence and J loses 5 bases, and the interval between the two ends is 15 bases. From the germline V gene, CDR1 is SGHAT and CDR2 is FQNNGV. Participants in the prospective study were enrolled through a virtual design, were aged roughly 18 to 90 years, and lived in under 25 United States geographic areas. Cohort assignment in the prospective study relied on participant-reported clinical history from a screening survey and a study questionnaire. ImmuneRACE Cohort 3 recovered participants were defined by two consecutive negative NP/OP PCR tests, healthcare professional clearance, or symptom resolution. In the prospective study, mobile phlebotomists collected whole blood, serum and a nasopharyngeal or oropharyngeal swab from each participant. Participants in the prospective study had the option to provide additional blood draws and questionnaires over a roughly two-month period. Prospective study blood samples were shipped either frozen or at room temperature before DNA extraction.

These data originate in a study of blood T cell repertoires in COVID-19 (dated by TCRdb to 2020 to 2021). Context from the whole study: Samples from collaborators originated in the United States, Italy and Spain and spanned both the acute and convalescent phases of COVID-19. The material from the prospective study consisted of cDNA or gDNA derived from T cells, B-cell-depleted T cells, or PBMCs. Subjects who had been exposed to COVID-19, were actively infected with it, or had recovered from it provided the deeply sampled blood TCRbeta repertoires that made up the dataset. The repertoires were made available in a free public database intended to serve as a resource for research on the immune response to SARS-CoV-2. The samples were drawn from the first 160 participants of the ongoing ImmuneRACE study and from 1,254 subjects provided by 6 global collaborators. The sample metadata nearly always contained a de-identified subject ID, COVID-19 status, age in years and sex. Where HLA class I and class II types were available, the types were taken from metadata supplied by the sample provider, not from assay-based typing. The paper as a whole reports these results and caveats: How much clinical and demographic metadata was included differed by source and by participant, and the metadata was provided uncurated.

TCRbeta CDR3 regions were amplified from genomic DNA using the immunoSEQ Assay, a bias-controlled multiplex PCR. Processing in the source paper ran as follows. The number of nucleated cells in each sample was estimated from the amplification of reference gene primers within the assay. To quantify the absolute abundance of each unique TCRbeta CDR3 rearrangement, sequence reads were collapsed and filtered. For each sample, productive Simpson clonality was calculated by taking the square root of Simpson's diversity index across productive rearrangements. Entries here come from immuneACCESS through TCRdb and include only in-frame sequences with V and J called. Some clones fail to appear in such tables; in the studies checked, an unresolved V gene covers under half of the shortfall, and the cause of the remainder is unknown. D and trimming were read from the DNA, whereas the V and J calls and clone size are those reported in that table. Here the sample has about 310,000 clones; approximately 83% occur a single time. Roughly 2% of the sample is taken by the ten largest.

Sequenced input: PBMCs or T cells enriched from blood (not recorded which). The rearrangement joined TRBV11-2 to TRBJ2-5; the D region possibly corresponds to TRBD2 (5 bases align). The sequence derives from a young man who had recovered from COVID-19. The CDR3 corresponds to CASSLFWQPGETQYF. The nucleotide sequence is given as TGTGCCAGCAGCTTATTTTGGCAGCCGGGGGAGACCCAGTACTTC.